This T cell receptor (beta chain) was captured by sequencing in a study of blood T cell repertoires in COVID-19. About the research overall: Sites across the United States, Italy and Spain contributed samples from acute and convalescent COVID-19. Sources were T cells, B-cell-depleted T cells, or PBMCs; the material itself was cDNA or gDNA.

In the original workflow: Using reference gene primer amplification, nucleated cell counts were estimated. Clones were sequenced by immunoSEQ multiplex PCR, and TCRdb holds only the in-frame ones, with some missing. That table furnishes V, J and clone size, whereas the DNA furnished D and trimming. The profile shows about 170,000 clones, under 90% of them singletons. The CDR3 has 14 residues. With V trimmed by 4 bases and J by 4 bases, 6 bases remained unmatched. CDR1 is MNHEY, CDR2 SVGEGT, per germline. The chain employs TRBV6-2 or TRBV6-3 and TRBJ1-1; 7 bases map to TRBD1. Input material: peripheral blood. The sequence derives from a woman older than 75 with active or convalescent COVID-19. This CDR3 is CASSFVGGSTEAFF. In DNA form, the CDR3 reads TGTGCCAGCAGTTTTGTAGGGGGCAGCACTGAAGCTTTCTTT.